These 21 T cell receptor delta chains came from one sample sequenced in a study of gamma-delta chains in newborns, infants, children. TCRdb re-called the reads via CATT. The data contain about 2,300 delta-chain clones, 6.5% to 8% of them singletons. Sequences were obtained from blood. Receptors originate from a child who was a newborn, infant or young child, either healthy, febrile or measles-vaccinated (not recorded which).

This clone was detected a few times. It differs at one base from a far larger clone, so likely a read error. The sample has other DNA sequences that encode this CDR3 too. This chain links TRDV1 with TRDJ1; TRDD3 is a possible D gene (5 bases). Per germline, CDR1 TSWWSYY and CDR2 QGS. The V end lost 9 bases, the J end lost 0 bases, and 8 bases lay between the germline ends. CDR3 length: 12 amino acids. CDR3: CALGSHTDKLIF. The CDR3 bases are TGTGCTCTGGGGAGCCACACCGATAAACTCATCTTT.

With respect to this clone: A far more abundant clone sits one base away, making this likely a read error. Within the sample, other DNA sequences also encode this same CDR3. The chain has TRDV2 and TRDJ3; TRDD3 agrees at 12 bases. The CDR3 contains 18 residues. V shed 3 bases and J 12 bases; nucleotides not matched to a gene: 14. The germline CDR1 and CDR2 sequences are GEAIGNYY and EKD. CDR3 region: CACDPVLGDTGTGRQMFF. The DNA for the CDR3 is TGTGCCTGTGACCCCGTGCTGGGGGATACGGGGACTGGCCGACAGATGTTTTTC.

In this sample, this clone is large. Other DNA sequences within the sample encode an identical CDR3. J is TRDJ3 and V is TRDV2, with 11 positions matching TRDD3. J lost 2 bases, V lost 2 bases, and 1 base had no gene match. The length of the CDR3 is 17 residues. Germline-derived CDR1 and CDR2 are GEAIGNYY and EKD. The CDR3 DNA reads TGTGCCTGTGACAAACTGGGGGATACCTGGGACACCCGACAGATGTTTTTC. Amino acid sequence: CACDKLGDTWDTRQMFF.

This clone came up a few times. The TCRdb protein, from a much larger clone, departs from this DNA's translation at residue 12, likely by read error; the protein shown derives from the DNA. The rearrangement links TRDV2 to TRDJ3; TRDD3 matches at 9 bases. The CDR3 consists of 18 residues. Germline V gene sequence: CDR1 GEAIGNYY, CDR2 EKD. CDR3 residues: CACDTGWGIDWGTRQMFF. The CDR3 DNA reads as TGTGCCTGTGACACCGGCTGGGGGATCGACTGGGGCACCCGACAGATGTTTTTC.

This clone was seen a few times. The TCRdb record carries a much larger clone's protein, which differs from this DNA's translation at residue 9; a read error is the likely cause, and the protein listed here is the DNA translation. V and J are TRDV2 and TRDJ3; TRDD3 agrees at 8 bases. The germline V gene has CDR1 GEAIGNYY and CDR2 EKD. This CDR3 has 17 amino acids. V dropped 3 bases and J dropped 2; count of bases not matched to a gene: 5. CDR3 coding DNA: TGTGCCTGTGACGTACTGGGGGGCCCCTGGGACACCCGACAGATGTTTTTC. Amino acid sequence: CACDVLGGPWDTRQMFF.

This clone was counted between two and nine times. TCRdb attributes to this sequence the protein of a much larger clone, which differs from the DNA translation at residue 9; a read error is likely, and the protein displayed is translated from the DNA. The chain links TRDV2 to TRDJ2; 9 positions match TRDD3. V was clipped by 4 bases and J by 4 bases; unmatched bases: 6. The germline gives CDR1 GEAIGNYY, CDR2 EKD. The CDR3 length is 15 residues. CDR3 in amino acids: CACDSLGDGTAQLFF. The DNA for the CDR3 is TGTGCCTGTGATTCTCTGGGGGATGGGACAGCACAACTCTTCTTT.

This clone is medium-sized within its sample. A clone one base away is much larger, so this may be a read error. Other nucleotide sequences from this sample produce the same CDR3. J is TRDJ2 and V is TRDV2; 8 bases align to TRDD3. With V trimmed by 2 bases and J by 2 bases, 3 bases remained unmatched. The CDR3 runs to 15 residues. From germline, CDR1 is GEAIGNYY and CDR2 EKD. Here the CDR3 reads CACDRLGGLTAQLFF. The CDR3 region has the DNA TGTGCCTGTGACAGACTGGGGGGCTTGACAGCACAACTCTTCTTT.

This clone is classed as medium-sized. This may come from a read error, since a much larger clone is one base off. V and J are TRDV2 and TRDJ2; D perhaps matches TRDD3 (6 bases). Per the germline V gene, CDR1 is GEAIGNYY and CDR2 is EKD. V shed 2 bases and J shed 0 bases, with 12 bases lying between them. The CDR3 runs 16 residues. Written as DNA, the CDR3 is TGTGCCTGTGACATACTGTGGGATACTTTGACAGCACAACTCTTCTTT. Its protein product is CACDILWDTLTAQLFF.

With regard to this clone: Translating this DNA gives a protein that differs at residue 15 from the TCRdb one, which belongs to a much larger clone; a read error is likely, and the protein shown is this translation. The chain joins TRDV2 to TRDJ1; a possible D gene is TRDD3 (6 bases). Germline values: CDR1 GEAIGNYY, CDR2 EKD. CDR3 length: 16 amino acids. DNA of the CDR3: TGTGCCTGTGACCATCTGGGGCTCGAAACTAGGGATAAACTCACCTTT. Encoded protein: CACDHLGLETRDKLTF.

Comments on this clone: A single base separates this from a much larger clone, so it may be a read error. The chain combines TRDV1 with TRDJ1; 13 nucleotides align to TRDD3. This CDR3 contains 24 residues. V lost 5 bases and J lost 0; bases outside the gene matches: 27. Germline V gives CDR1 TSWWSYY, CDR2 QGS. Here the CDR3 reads CALGNWAQFPLLGDTRKYTDKLIF. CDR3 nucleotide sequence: TGTGCTCTTGGGAACTGGGCCCAGTTCCCGCTACTGGGGGATACGCGAAAGTACACCGATAAACTCATCTTT.

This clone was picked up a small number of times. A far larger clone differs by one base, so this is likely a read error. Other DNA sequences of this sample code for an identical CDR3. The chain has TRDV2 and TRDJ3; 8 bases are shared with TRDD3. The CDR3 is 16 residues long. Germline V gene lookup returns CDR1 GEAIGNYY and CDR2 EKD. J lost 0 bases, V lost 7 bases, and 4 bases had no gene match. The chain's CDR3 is CACDGIRSWDTRQMFF. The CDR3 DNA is TGTGCCTGCGACGGGATACGCTCCTGGGACACCCGACAGATGTTTTTC.

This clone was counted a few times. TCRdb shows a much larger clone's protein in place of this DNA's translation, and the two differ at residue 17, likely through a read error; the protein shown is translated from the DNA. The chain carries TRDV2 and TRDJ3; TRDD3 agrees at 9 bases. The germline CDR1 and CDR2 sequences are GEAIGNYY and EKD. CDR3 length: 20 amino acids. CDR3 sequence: CACDTAEGGYSSWDTRRMFF. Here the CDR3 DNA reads TGTGCCTGTGACACCGCGGAAGGGGGATACAGCTCCTGGGACACCCGACGGATGTTTTTC.

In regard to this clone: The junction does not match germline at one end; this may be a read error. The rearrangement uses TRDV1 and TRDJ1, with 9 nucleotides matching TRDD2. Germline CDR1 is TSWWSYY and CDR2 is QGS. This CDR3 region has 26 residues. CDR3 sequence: CALWESLRRPSYLVYTGLPYTDKLIF. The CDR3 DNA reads TGTGCTCTTTGGGAATCTCTACGCAGGCCTTCCTACTTGGTGTATACGGGATTACCTTACACCGATAAACTCATCTTT.

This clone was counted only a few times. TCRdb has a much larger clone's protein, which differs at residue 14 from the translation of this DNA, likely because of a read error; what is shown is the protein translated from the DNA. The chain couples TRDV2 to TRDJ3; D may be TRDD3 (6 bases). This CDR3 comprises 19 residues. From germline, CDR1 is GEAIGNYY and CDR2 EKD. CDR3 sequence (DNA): TGTGCCTGTGACGACCTGGGGTCCCCGAGCTCCTGGGACGCCCGACAGATGTTTTTC. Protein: CACDDLGSPSSWDARQMFF.

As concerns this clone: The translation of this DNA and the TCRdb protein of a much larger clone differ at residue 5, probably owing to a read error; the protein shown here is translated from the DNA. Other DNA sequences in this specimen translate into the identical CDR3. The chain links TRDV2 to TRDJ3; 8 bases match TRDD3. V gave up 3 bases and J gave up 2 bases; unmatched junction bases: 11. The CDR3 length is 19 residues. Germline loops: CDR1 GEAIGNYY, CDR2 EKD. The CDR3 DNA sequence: TGTGCCTGTGACGCCGTTACTGGGGGGTACGCCTGGGACACCCGACAGATGTTTTTC. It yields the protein CACDAVTGGYAWDTRQMFF.

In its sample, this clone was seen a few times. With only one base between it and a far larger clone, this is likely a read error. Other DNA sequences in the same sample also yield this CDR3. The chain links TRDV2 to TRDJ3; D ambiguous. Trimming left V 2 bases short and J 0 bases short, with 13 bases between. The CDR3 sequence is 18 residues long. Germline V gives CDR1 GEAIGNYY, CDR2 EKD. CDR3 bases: TGTGCCTGTGACAGACTTGGCTCCCACTCCTGGGACACCCGACAGATGTTTTTC. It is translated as CACDRLGSHSWDTRQMFF.

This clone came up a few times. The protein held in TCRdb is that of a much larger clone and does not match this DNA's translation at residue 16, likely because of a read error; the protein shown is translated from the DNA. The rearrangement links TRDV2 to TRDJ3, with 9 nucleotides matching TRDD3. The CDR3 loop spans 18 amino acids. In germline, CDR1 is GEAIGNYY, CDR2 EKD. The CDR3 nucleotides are TGTGCCTGTGACACCGTCGGGGATACGACCTGGGACACCCGACAGGTGTTTTTC. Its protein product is CACDTVGDTTWDTRQVFF.

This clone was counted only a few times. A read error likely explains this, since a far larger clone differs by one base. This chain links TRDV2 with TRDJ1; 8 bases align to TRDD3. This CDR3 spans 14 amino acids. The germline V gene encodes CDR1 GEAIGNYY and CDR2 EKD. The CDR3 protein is CARDLLGDTDKLIF. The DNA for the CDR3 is TGTGCCCGTGACCTACTGGGGGACACCGATAAACTCATCTTT.

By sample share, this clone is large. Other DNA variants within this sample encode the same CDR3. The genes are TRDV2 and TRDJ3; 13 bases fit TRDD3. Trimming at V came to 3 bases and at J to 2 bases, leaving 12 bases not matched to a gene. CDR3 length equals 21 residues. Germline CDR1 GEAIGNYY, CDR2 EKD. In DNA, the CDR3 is TGTGCCTGTGACCCAGTACTGGGGGATACGCGGGTCGCCTGGGACACCCGACAGATGTTTTTC. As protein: CACDPVLGDTRVAWDTRQMFF.

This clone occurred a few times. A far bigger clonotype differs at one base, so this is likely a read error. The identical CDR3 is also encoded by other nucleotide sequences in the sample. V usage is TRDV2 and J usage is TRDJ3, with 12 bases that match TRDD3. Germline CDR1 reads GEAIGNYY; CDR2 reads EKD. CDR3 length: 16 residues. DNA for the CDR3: TGTGCCTGTGACTCGCTGGGGGATACGGACACCCGGCAGATGTTTTTC. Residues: CACDSLGDTDTRQMFF.

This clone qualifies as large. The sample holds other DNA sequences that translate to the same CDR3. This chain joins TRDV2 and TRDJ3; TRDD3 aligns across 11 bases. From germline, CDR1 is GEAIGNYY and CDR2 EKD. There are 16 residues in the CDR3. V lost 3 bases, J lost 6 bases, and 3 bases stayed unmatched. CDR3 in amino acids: CACDSLGDTDTRQMFF. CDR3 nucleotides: TGTGCCTGTGACTCGCTGGGGGATACGGACACCCGACAGATGTTTTTC.